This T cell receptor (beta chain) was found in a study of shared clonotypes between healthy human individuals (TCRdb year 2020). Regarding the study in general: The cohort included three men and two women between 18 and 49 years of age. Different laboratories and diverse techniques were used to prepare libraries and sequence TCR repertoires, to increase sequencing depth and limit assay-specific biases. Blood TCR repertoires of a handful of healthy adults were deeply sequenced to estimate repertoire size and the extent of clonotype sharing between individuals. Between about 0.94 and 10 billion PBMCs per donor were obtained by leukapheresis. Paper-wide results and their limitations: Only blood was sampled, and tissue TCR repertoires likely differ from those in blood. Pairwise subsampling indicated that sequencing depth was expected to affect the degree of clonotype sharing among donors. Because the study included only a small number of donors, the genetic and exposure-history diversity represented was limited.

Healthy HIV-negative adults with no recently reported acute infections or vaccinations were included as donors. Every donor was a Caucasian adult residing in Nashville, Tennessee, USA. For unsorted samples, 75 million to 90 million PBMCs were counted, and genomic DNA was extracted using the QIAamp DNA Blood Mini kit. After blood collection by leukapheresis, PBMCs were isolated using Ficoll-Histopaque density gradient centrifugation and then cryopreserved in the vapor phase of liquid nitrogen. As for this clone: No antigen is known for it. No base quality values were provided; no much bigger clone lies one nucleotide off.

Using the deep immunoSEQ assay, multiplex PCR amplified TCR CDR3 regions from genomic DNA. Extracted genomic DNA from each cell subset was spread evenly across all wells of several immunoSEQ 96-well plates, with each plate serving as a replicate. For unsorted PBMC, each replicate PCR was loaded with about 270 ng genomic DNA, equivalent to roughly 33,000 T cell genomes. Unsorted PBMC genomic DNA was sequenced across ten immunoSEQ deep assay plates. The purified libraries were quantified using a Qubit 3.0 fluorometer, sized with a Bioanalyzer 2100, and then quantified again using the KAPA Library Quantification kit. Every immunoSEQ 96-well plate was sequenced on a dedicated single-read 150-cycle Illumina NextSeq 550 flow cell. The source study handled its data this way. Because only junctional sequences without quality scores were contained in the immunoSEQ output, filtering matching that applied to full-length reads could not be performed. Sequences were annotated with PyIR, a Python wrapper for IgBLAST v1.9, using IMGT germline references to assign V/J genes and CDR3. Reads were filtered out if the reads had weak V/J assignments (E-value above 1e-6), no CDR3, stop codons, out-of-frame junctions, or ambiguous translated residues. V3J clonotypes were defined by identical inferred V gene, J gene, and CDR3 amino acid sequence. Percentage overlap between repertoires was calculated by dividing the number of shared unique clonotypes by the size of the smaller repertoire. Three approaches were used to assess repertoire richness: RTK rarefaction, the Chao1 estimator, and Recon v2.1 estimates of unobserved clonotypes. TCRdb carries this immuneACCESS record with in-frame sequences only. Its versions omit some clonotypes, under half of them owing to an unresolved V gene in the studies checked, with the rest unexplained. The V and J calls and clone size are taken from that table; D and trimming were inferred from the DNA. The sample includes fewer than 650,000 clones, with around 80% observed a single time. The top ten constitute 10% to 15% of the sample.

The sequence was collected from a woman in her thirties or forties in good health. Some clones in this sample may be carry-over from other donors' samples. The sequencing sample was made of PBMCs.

The nucleotide sequence is given as TGTGCCAGCAGCCAAGATTTGGGTGCCCCTTATGGCTACACCTTC. Translated, this is CASSQDLGAPYGYTF. This chain is built from TRBV4-2 and TRBJ1-2; the D gene cannot be named for sure. The CDR3 goes from the cysteine to the phenylalanine over 15 residues. The kept DNA is CDR3 alone, 45 bases in frame from the first base. The germline V gene supplies CDR1 LGHNA and CDR2 YNFKEQ. Trimming takes 0 bases from V and 5 bases from J, and the germline ends sit 13 bases apart.